The 32 T cell receptor beta chains in this list originate from one sample, sequenced in a study of regulatory T cells in long-lasting Graves disease. Building of the TCR beta libraries involved iRepertoire HTBI primers and Arm-PCR of CDR3 regions. TCRdb ran MiXCR on the multiplex PCR reads and lists one entry per CDR3 protein. The sample yields about 400,000 distinct CDR3 sequences, around 20% seen once. Sample time point: persistent/refractory GD, antithyroid drugs over 5 years with positive TRAb. Generation of the TCR library employed RNA extracted from PBMCs. Sequencing used peripheral blood mononuclear cells (PBMCs), obtained when the disease was refractory, from a patient treated with antithyroid drugs. These receptors were collected from a female donor with Graves disease.

The V and J genes are TRBV4-1 and TRBJ2-2; 10 bases align to TRBD2. Germline CDR1 and CDR2: MGHRA and YSYEKL. The CDR3 totals 16 residues. Losses at the gene ends were 4 bases for V and 6 bases for J; bases not matched to a gene: 8. As DNA, the CDR3 is TGCGCCAGCAGCCTCATAGCGGGAGGAGGTGCCGGGGAGCTGTTTTTT. It is translated as CASSLIAGGGAGELFF.

This chain links TRBV29-1 with TRBJ1-4; D gene ambiguous. V was clipped by 0 bases and J by 5 bases, with 13 bases between them. Germline V lookup: CDR1 SQVTM, CDR2 ANQGSEA. The CDR3 loop spans 15 amino acids. In nucleotides, the CDR3 is TGCAGCGTTGAAGACGCGGCGGAGACCAATGAAAAACTGTTTTTT. It encodes CSVEDAAETNEKLFF.

On this clonotype: A single base separates this from a much larger clone, so it may be a read error. The V and J genes are TRBV28 and TRBJ1-2, with TRBD1 as a possible D gene (5 bases). Germline lookup yields CDR1 MDHEN and CDR2 SYDVKM. Trimming removed 6 bases from V and 10 bases from J, with 24 bases in between. The CDR3 is 15 amino acids. The CDR3 sequence: CASRKPGLRGVDYTF. The CDR3 coding sequence is TGTGCCAGCAGAAAACCGGGACTCCGGGGAGTTGACTACACCTTC.

The CDR3 is CSAEGAGNTIYF. CDR3 nucleotide sequence: TGCAGTGCTGAGGGGGCTGGAAACACCATATATTTT. The chain recombines TRBV20-1 with TRBJ1-3, with D perhaps matching TRBD1 (6 bases). The V gene's germline CDR1 is DFQATT and CDR2 SNEGSKA (reference sequence). V lost 5 bases, J lost 2 bases, and 7 bases lay in between. The CDR3 length is 12 residues.

The chain combines TRBV6-1 with TRBJ2-2, with TRBD2 matching over 12 bases. Germline V gives CDR1 MNHNS, CDR2 SASEGT. The CDR3 spans 19 residues. V trimming: 6 bases; J trimming: 1 base; junction bases outside the gene matches: 12. This CDR3 reads CASSKALAGGPRNTGELFF. DNA for the CDR3: TGTGCCAGCAGCAAAGCTCTAGCGGGAGGGCCGAGGAACACCGGGGAGCTGTTTTTT.

This chain joins TRBV10-3 and TRBJ2-7; 7 nucleotides line up with TRBD2. The junction had 16 bases not matched to a gene; V was cut back by 8 bases and J by 9 bases. Looked up from germline, CDR1 is ENHRY and CDR2 is SYGVKD. The CDR3 has 14 amino acids. The CDR3 protein is CAISGGRIVGRQYF. DNA of the CDR3: TGTGCCATCTCAGGCGGGAGAATTGTCGGTAGGCAGTACTTC.

The J gene is TRBJ1-5, the V gene TRBV7-2; 7 bases agree with TRBD1. J was trimmed by 6 bases and V by 5 bases; bases with no gene match: 10. The CDR3 runs 15 residues. Germline V gene lookup returns CDR1 SGHTA and CDR2 FQGNSA. As DNA, the CDR3 is TGTGCCAGCAGCCCAGGACAGGAGAAGATTCAGCCCCAGCATTTT. It is translated as CASSPGQEKIQPQHF.

Notes on this clonotype: A much larger clone lies a single base off, so this may be a read error. The rearrangement links TRBV2 to TRBJ1-1; unclear D gene. This CDR3 comprises 14 residues. Germline V gene sequence: CDR1 SNHLY, CDR2 FYNNEI. The DNA for the CDR3 is TGTACCAGCAGTGAATTGGAGGCGAAGACTGAAGCTTTCTTT. Translation gives CTSSELEAKTEAFF.

This clonotype came up many times. The V gene is TRBV12-3 or TRBV12-4, the J gene TRBJ1-1, with D uncertain. V was pared by 1 base and J by 1 base, with 10 bases between. The CDR3 totals 15 residues. In DNA, the CDR3 is TGTGCCAGCAGTTTAGACTTGGCCCCGAACACTGAAGCTTTCTTT. Translated: CASSLDLAPNTEAFF.

This clonotype has a handful of counts. Here the CDR3 reads CASSLAMTGTNTEAFF. The DNA for the CDR3 is TGTGCCAGCAGTTTGGCAATGACAGGGACGAACACTGAAGCTTTCTTT. V is TRBV6-2 or TRBV6-3 and J is TRBJ1-1, with TRBD1 matching over 7 bases. The CDR3 extends over 16 amino acids. V trimming: 4 bases; J trimming: 1 base; junction bases outside the gene matches: 9. Germline V gene data show CDR1 as MNHEY and CDR2 as SVGEGT.

This chain connects TRBV29-1 to TRBJ2-7, with TRBD1 matching over 9 bases. The CDR3 extends over 13 amino acids. The junction had 4 bases not matched to a gene; V was cut back by 1 base and J by 6 bases. Germline V gene lookup returns CDR1 SQVTM and CDR2 ANQGSEA. The CDR3 region is CSVEGTGVIEQYF. CDR3 in DNA: TGCAGCGTTGAAGGGACAGGGGTAATCGAGCAGTACTTC.

The V gene is TRBV19, the J gene TRBJ1-1, with D maybe TRBD1 (5 bases). The V gene's germline CDR1 is LNHDA and CDR2 SQIVND (reference sequence). The CDR3 covers 13 residues. Trimming stripped 6 bases from V and 1 base from J, with 9 bases between. The CDR3 region is CASSTGENTEAFF. In nucleotides, the CDR3 is TGTGCCAGTAGCACAGGAGAGAACACTGAAGCTTTCTTT.

This clonotype came up a few times. The rearrangement links TRBV5-6 to TRBJ1-1; tentative D call: TRBD1 (5 bases). Trimming removed 4 bases at V and 3 bases at J, with 13 bases between. CDR3 length: 14 amino acids. CDR1 is SGHDT, CDR2 YYEEEE, per germline. In DNA form, the CDR3 reads TGTGCCAGCAGCCCGGCGGGGGGTTACACTGAAGCTTTCTTT. This translates into CASSPAGGYTEAFF.

This clonotype was seen only a few times. The CDR3 here is CSASPLYGLAGGGTGELFF. The CDR3 DNA follows: TGCAGTGCTAGCCCCCTTTATGGTCTAGCGGGAGGAGGGACCGGGGAGCTGTTTTTT. J is TRBJ2-2 and V is TRBV20-1; 11 bases match TRBD2. The CDR3 runs to 19 residues. V shed 3 bases, J shed 5 bases, and the junction held 17 bases outside the gene matches. Germline V gene sequence: CDR1 DFQATT, CDR2 SNEGSKA (reference sequence).

This clonotype was counted ten times or more. V and J are TRBV19 and TRBJ1-5; D unclear. V lost 1 base, J lost 8 bases, and 9 bases lay in between. Germline lookup yields CDR1 LNHDA and CDR2 SQIVND (reference sequence). This CDR3 has 13 residues. DNA for the CDR3: TGTGCCAGTAGTATAGCCCTTGGCAAGCCCCAGCATTTT. Protein: CASSIALGKPQHF. Combining the CDR3 with reference TRBV19 and TRBJ1-5 gives the whole variable domain DGGITQSPKYLFRKEGQNVTLSCEQNLNHDAMYWYRQDPGQGLRLIYYSQIVNDFQKGDIAEGYSVSREKKESFPLTVTSAQKNPTAFYLCASSIALGKPQHFGDGTRLSIL.

The gene calls are TRBV7-2 and TRBJ1-4, with TRBD1 identical over 7 bases. CDR1 and CDR2 from the germline V gene are SGHTA and FQGNSA. The junction had 7 bases not matched to a gene; V was cut back by 1 base and J by 5 bases. This CDR3 is built from 16 residues. The CDR3 DNA follows: TGTGCCAGCAGCTTAGACTGGGACAGTCGAAATGAAAAACTGTTTTTT. This encodes CASSLDWDSRNEKLFF.

The sample holds a few counts of this clonotype. This sequence may be a read error, since a much larger clone differs from it by one base. V and J are TRBV27 and TRBJ1-5, with 7 bases identical to TRBD1. This CDR3 has 20 residues. V was pared by 8 bases and J by 0 bases, with 22 bases of the junction left unmatched. Germline lookup yields CDR1 MNHEY and CDR2 SMNVEV (reference sequence). CDR3 protein: CASGALRPQTGNYSNQPQHF. CDR3 in DNA: TGTGCCAGCGGAGCCCTTAGACCACAGACAGGGAACTATAGCAATCAGCCCCAGCATTTT.

The chain links TRBV29-1 to TRBJ2-3, with 8 bases fitting TRBD2. TRBJ2-5 matches the DNA end more closely, so the J call is doubtful. The CDR3 consists of 15 residues. Germline CDR1 reads SQVTM; CDR2 reads ANQGSEA. In nucleotides, the CDR3 is TGCAGCGTTGAAACGGAGCGGGAGTACGGGGGGACCCAGTACTTC. It codes for CSVETEREYGGTQYF.

This clonotype was observed many times. The chain uses TRBV12-3 or TRBV12-4 and TRBJ2-5, with a weak D call TRBD1 (6 bases). Deletions cut 1 base from V and 8 bases from J, with 11 bases between. This CDR3 is 13 amino acids long. The CDR3 bases are TGTGCCAGCAGTTTAGTTGCCAGGGGAACCCAGTACTTC. This encodes CASSLVARGTQYF.

This rearrangement joins TRBV20-1 to TRBJ1-1; D unclear. Per germline, CDR1 DFQATT and CDR2 SNEGSKA (reference sequence). There are 11 residues in the CDR3. V was shortened by 6 bases and J by 7 bases, with 12 bases between the two germline ends. CDR3 sequence (DNA): TGCAGTGCCAATCCTCGGGGTGAAGCTTTCTTT. Translated: CSANPRGEAFF.

The J gene is TRBJ2-3, the V gene TRBV12-3 or TRBV12-4; TRBD2 matches at 9 bases. V gave up 8 bases and J gave up 4 bases; unmatched junction bases: 7. CDR3 size: 14 residues. CDR3 sequence reads: CASGLAGRADTQYF. The CDR3 DNA reads as TGTGCCAGCGGCCTAGCGGGAAGGGCAGATACGCAGTATTTT.

This clonotype was seen many times. This sequence joins TRBV4-3 and TRBJ2-2; D perhaps matches TRBD1 (6 bases). The CDR3 has 15 amino acids. CDR1 and CDR2 from the germline V gene are LGHNA and YSLEER. Trimming shortened V by 4 bases and J by 2 bases, and 11 bases separated the two germline ends. The CDR3 DNA sequence: TGCGCCAGCAGCCCAGGGGCCCTAAACACCGGGGAGCTGTTTTTT. Protein sequence: CASSPGALNTGELFF.

The genes are TRBV15 and TRBJ1-5; TRBD1 is a possible D gene (5 bases). V was trimmed by 0 bases and J by 2 bases, leaving 11 bases between them. The germline gives CDR1 LNHNV, CDR2 YYDKDF (reference sequence). This CDR3 has 16 residues. This chain's CDR3 is CATSRERGVGNQPQHF. CDR3 bases: TGTGCCACCAGCAGAGAGAGGGGTGTTGGCAATCAGCCCCAGCATTTT.

This clonotype was recorded a few times. The chain uses TRBV7-6 and TRBJ2-7, with D maybe TRBD1 (6 bases). The germline V and J ends were trimmed by 3 bases and 1 base, with 13 bases remaining between them. CDR3 size: 15 residues. Germline CDR1 reads SGHVS; CDR2 reads FNYEAQ. CDR3 nucleotide sequence: TGTGCCAGCAGCTTCAAGCAGGGGCCGTCCTACGAGCAGTACTTC. Its protein is CASSFKQGPSYEQYF.

This clonotype was recorded at least ten times. V and J are TRBV28 and TRBJ2-5; D possibly matches TRBD1 or TRBD2 (6 bases each). Looked up from germline, CDR1 is MDHEN and CDR2 is SYDVKM. V was shortened by 5 bases and J by 9 bases, with 16 bases between the two germline ends. The CDR3 sequence is 13 residues long. The CDR3 DNA reads as TGTGCCAGCAGTATAGGAGGGGGTAAGGCCCAGTACTTC. Amino acid sequence: CASSIGGGKAQYF. The entire variable domain, with the rest obtained from reference TRBV28 and TRBJ2-5, is as follows: DVKVTQSSRYLVKRTGEKVFLECVQDMDHENMFWYRQDPGLGLRLIYFSYDVKMKEKGDIPEGYSVSREKKERFSLILESASTNQTSMYLCASSIGGGKAQYFGPGTRLLVL.

The chain employs TRBV7-2 and TRBJ2-3; D is unclear. The CDR3 has 14 residues. The germline V gene encodes CDR1 SGHTA and CDR2 FQGNSA. V shed 5 bases and J shed 4 bases, with 13 bases lying between them. The DNA of the CDR3 is TGTGCCAGCAGCCGTCTTGTCGCAGCAGATACGCAGTATTTT. It specifies CASSRLVAADTQYF.

V gene TRBV7-6 combines with J gene TRBJ2-2, with D possibly being TRBD1 (5 bases). Germline CDR1 SGHVS, CDR2 FNYEAQ. This CDR3 has 16 residues. V was trimmed by 1 base and J by 4 bases, leaving 13 bases between them. The DNA for the CDR3 is TGTGCCAGCAGCTTAGTCGGCAGGGATGCCACCGGGGAGCTGTTTTTT. As protein: CASSLVGRDATGELFF.

The gene calls are TRBV4-3 and TRBJ2-7; D uncertain. CDR3 length: 14 residues. Per the germline V gene, CDR1 is LGHNA and CDR2 is YSLEER. V lost 0 bases and J 2 bases, leaving 8 bases between the germline ends. CDR3 in amino acids: CASSQDSQPYEQYF. For the CDR3, the DNA is TGCGCCAGCAGCCAAGACTCTCAACCCTACGAGCAGTACTTC.

This clonotype has a count of ten or more. This sequence joins TRBV5-1 and TRBJ1-2, with TRBD1 matching over 7 bases. The germline CDR1 and CDR2 sequences are SGHRS and YFSETQ. The CDR3 has 15 amino acids. V shed 4 bases, J shed 4 bases, and the junction held 10 bases outside the gene matches. CDR3 DNA: TGCGCCAGCAGCCTTACAGGGGAAAGTGCCTATGGCTACACCTTC. Translated: CASSLTGESAYGYTF.

This clonotype occurred a few times. The gene calls are TRBV6-1 and TRBJ2-2, with a possible D match to TRBD2 (6 bases). The CDR3 is 17 amino acids. Germline lookup yields CDR1 MNHNS and CDR2 SASEGT. Trimming shortened V by 6 bases and J by 1 base, and 18 bases separated the two germline ends. The DNA of the CDR3 is TGTGCCAGCAGCAAAGGGACCTCGGGAGTGAACACCGGGGAGCTGTTTTTT. It is translated as CASSKGTSGVNTGELFF.

This clonotype has more than one count but fewer than ten. The V gene is TRBV4-1, the J gene TRBJ2-5; TRBD2 is a possible D gene (6 bases). Trimming cost V 3 bases and J 1 base, with 15 bases left between them. Germline CDR1 MGHRA, CDR2 YSYEKL. The CDR3 covers 16 residues. The chain's CDR3 is CASSQYFLASQETQYF. Written as DNA, the CDR3 is TGCGCCAGCAGCCAGTATTTTCTAGCGAGCCAAGAGACCCAGTACTTC.

J is TRBJ2-5 and V is TRBV4-3; D unresolved. V gave up 1 base and J gave up 4 bases, with 4 bases separating them. The CDR3 has 12 residues. Germline V lookup: CDR1 LGHNA, CDR2 YSLEER. The CDR3, as DNA: TGCGCCAGCAGCCAAGCCCTAGAGACCCAGTACTTC. Translation gives CASSQALETQYF.